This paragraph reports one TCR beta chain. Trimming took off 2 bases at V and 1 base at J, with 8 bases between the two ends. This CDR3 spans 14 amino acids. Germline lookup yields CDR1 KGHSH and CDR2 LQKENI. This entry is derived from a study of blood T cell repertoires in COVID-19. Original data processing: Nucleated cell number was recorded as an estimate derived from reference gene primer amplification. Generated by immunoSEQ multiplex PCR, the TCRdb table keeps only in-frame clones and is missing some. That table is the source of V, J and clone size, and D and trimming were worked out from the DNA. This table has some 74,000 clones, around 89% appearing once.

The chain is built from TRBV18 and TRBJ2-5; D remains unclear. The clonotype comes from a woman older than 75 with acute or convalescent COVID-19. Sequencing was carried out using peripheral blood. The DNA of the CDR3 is TGTGCCAGCTCACCAGACACCATCCAAGAGACCCAGTACTTC. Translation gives CASSPDTIQETQYF. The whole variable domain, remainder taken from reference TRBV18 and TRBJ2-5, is NAGVMQNPRHLVRRRGQEARLRCSPMKGHSHVYWYRQLPEEGLKFMVYLQKENIIDESGMPKERFSAEFPKEGPSILRIQQVVRGDSAAYFCASSPDTIQETQYFGPGTRLLVL.